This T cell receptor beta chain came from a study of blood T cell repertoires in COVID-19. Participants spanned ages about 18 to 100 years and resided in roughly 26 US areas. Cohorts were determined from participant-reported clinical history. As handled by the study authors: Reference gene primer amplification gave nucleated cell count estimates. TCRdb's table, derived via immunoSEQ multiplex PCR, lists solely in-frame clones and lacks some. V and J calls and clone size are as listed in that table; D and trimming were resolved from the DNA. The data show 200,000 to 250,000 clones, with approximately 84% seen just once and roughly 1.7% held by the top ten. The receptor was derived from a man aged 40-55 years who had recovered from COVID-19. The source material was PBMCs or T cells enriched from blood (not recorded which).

The DNA for the CDR3 is TGCAGCGGGGGGGACAGGGGCTCTGCTGAAGCTTTCTTT. It is translated as CSGGDRGSAEAFF. This rearrangement joins TRBV29-1 to TRBJ1-1; 10 bases agree with TRBD1. V was clipped by 7 bases and J by 6 bases; unmatched bases: 8. The germline CDR1 and CDR2 sequences are SQVTM and ANQGSEA. The CDR3 covers 13 residues. Looking up the rest from reference TRBV29-1 and TRBJ1-1 gives the full variable domain: SAVISQKPSRDICQRGTSLTIQCQVDSQVTMMFWYRQQPGQSLTLIATANQGSEATYESGFVIDKFPISRPNLTFSTLTVSNMSPEDSSIYLCSGGDRGSAEAFFGQGTRLTVV.